The sequence of this T cell receptor beta chain was determined in a study of CD8+ T cells in alopecia areata. Study information: C3H/HeJ donors aged about 6-13 months with spontaneous alopecia supplied skin grafted onto roughly 6-10-week-old female C3H/HeJ mice. Study-level results: Greater clonality was observed in lesional scalp samples, especially alopecia totalis/universalis, versus normal scalp. Compared with mice, patients displayed less clear TCR sharing, possibly for HLA-related reasons.

Sorting of pooled cutaneous lymph node cells used CD4, CD8alpha, NKG2D, NKG2ACE and other markers. Deletions cut 0 bases from V and 3 bases from J, with 7 bases between. The CDR3 length is 15 residues. Germline V gene lookup returns CDR1 NNHNN and CDR2 SYGAGS (reference sequence). Sequencing used cDNA as its template, made by extracting RNA and reverse transcribing it. The method was immunoSEQ multiplex PCR; TCRdb's version includes in-frame clones alone and lacks a portion of them. This repertoire holds under 350,000 clones, and none appear only once. This clone was found a few times. Its antigen is currently unknown. Gene names are the mouse ones. The CDR3 end falls 3 residues outside the read, so it is completed with the germline J gene.

This receptor was identified in a C3H/HeJ mouse with alopecia areata. The strain's MHC: H2-k. This chain links TRBV13-2 with TRBJ1-6; D gene uncertain. TRBJ1-6 is an open reading frame, and its role is uncertain. The specimen sequenced was CD4+ T cells sorted from a lymph node. The DNA read from the CDR3 is TGTGCCAGCGGTGATGCCACAAACTATAATTCGCCC. This gives the protein CASGDATNYNSP. The entire CDR3 protein is CASGDATNYNSPLYF.